Described below is a single T cell receptor beta chain sequence and its context. This receptor's antigen is unknown. Base qualities are not provided; no much larger clone lies one nucleotide away. To sequence the TCRbeta CDR3 region, genomic DNA was isolated from the sorted cells. TCRbeta CDR3 regions were sequenced using the immunoSEQ Assay. TCRdb provides this immuneACCESS table in a form limited to in-frame rearrangements. Some clones are lacking; in checked studies, under half of them reflect an unresolved V gene, and why the rest are absent is not known. Here the sample has 35,000 to 55,000 clones; 85% to 95% occur a single time. 9.5% to 12% of the sample comes from the top ten. V drops 2 bases and J drops 1 base, leaving 11 bases in between. From the germline V gene, CDR1 is LGHNA and CDR2 is YNFKEQ. The CDR3 covers 15 residues, taking in both the cysteine and the phenylalanine. Kept here is only the CDR3 DNA, which spans 45 bases and is read in frame from base 1.

Patients with a history of autoimmune disease or receiving systemic immunosuppression were excluded from the trial. Peripheral blood for TCR sequencing was drawn from every dose cohort at baseline, at cycle 4 day 1 and at cycle 7 day 1. The samples were drawn from a first-in-human, open-label, multicenter phase I dose-escalation trial of ivuxolimab. Adults with locally advanced or metastatic melanoma, renal cell carcinoma, hepatocellular carcinoma or head and neck squamous cell carcinoma were enrolled in the trial. Before TCR sequencing, CD4+ and CD8+ T cells were separately sorted from peripheral blood. The data derive from a study of OX40 agonist ivuxolimab in advanced cancers. Looking at the study overall: The costimulatory receptor OX40 (CD134) was targeted by ivuxolimab, a fully human IgG2 agonistic monoclonal antibody. Intravenous ivuxolimab was administered to patients every 2 weeks at six dose levels: 0.01, 0.1, 0.3, 1.5, 3 and 10 mg/kg. Of the 50 to 55 patients in dose escalation, some 20 had hepatocellular carcinoma, some 15 had melanoma, 9 had renal cell carcinoma and 9 had head and neck cancer. In the dose-escalation cohort, 75% to 85% of patients were male, and the mean age was roughly 60 years with a range of roughly 20 to 80. Patients were allowed to have had prior anti-PD-1, anti-PD-L1 or anti-CTLA-4 therapy, and 40% of the dose-escalation patients had been treated with checkpoint inhibitors. Three dose-escalation patients achieved partial responses, one with hepatocellular carcinoma and two with cutaneous melanoma. The point of sequencing TCRbeta in the periphery was to test whether ivuxolimab changed TCR sequence diversity and drove clonal T-cell expansion. The paper describes the monotherapy dose-escalation part (N = 52 patients) of the phase I trial of ivuxolimab. Study-wide findings and limitations: Low levels of normalized T-cell clonal expansion were also seen in some patients who did not respond. At doses of 0.1 to 3.0 mg/kg, clonal expansion of both CD4+ and CD8+ blood T cells was observed from baseline to week 6. The antigen specificity of the peripheral T cells that underwent clonal expansion was not determined. After ivuxolimab, more expanded clones were found on average in CD8+ T cells than in CD4+ T cells. In the 0.1-3.0 mg/kg groups, partial responders had among the lowest normalized peripheral clonal expansion, particularly in CD8+ T cells.

The starting material was CD4+ or CD8+ T cells sorted from blood, obtained in a trial of the OX40 agonist ivuxolimab. This TCR was recovered from an adult with an advanced solid tumor such as melanoma, head and neck, liver or kidney cancer. This chain is built from TRBV4-2 and TRBJ2-5, and TRBD1 may be the D gene, going by 5 matching bases. The base sequence is TGTGCCAGCAGCCAATTCCGACAGCCCCAAGAGACCCAGTACTTC. Its translation reads: CASSQFRQPQETQYF.